The 5 T cell receptor beta chains reported below all come from one sample, sequenced in a study of T cells in Graves' hyperthyroidism and ophthalmopathy. RNA transcripts served as the template for amplifying TCR beta CDR3 regions. With the HTBI primer set, the TCR CDR3 went through a first round of RT-PCR. TCRdb recomputed calls from the multiplex PCR reads with MiXCR, one row per CDR3 protein. The profile shows nearly 600,000 distinct CDR3 sequences, 12% to 15% of them singletons. Sequencing was performed on blood. Source of these receptors: a woman under 30 with Graves' ophthalmopathy.

This clonotype was seen repeatedly, ten times or more. The chain joins TRBV7-3 to TRBJ2-1, with 7 bases aligning to TRBD2. The germline V gene has CDR1 SGHTA and CDR2 FQGTGA. The CDR3 totals 14 residues. J gave up 11 bases and V 7 bases, and 14 bases lay outside the gene matches. This CDR3 reads CASTDSPERDKQFF. The CDR3 DNA reads TGTGCCAGCACCGACAGCCCTGAGCGGGATAAGCAGTTCTTC. Combining the CDR3 with reference TRBV7-3 and TRBJ2-1 gives the whole variable domain GAGVSQTPSNKVTEKGKYVELRCDPISGHTALYWYRQSLGQGPEFLIYFQGTGAADDSGLPNDRFFAVRPEGSVSTLKIQRTERGDSAVYLCASTDSPERDKQFFGPGTRLTVL.

In its sample, this clonotype was seen a few times. V gene TRBV29-1 combines with J gene TRBJ1-1; TRBD1 is a possible D gene (6 bases). Trimming cost V 6 bases and J 8 bases, with 16 bases left between them. The CDR3 has 12 residues. Germline-derived CDR1 and CDR2 are SQVTM and ANQGSEA. CDR3 loop: CSVRGRAGEAFF. In DNA, the CDR3 is TGCAGCGTGAGGGGGAGGGCAGGGGAAGCTTTCTTT.

Only a few counts were recorded for this clonotype. The chain has TRBV29-1 and TRBJ1-2; D remains unclear. Germline CDR1 is SQVTM and CDR2 is ANQGSEA. The CDR3 runs to 10 residues. Deletions cut 6 bases from V and 6 bases from J, with 8 bases between. CDR3 coding DNA: TGCAGCGTAGGGCAGAATGGCTACACCTTC. This translates into CSVGQNGYTF.

This clonotype was counted at least ten times. The chain is built from TRBV5-1 and TRBJ2-7, with TRBD1 matching 7 bases. V shed 4 bases, J shed 8 bases, and the junction held 15 bases outside the gene matches. This CDR3 has 15 amino acids. The germline CDR1 and CDR2 sequences are SGHRS and YFSETQ. The CDR3 bases are TGCGCCAGCAGCCGAGAGACAGGGTCGTCTAGCAAGCAGTACTTC. This gives the protein CASSRETGSSSKQYF.

The table lists this clonotype with a few counts. Relative to the germline gene, one junction end is altered; a read error may explain this. V gene TRBV7-7 combines with J gene TRBJ2-6; D remains ambiguous. This CDR3 spans 14 amino acids. Germline V CDR1 and CDR2: SSHAT, FNYEAQ (reference sequence). The CDR3 nucleotides are TGTGCTAGCAGCCCCCCGGATGGGGCCAACGTCCTGACTTTC. Translation gives CASSPPDGANVLTF.